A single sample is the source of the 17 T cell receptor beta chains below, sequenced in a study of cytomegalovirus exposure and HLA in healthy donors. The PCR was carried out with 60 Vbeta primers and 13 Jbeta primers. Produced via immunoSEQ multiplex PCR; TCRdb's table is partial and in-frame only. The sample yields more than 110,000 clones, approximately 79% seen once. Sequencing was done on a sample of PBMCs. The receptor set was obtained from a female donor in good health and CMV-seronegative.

The CDR3: CSVARAGGETQYF. The CDR3 DNA sequence: TGCAGCGTTGCCAGGGCCGGGGGAGAGACCCAGTACTTC. The chain employs TRBV29-1 and TRBJ2-5; the D gene is possibly TRBD2 (6 bases). The germline V and J ends were trimmed by 4 bases and 4 bases, with 13 bases remaining between them. The CDR3 sequence is 13 residues long. Germline CDR1 SQVTM, CDR2 ANQGSEA.

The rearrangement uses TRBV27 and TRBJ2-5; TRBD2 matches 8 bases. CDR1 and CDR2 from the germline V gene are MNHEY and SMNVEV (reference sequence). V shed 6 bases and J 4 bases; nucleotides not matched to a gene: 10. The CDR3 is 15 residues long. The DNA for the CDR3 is TGTGCCAGCAGCTCCTATAGCGGGATGGTAGAGACCCAGTACTTC. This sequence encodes CASSSYSGMVETQYF.

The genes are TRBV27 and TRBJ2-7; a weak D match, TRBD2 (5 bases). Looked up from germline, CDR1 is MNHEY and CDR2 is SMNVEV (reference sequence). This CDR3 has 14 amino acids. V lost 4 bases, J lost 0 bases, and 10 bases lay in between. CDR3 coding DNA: TGTGCCAGCAGTTCGAACGGGGTCTCCTACGAGCAGTACTTC. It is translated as CASSSNGVSYEQYF.

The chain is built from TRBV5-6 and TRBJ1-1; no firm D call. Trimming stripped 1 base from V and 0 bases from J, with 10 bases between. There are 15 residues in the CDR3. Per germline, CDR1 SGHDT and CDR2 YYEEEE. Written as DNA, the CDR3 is TGTGCCAGCAGCTTGTGGGTCGGGGTGAACACTGAAGCTTTCTTT. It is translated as CASSLWVGVNTEAFF.

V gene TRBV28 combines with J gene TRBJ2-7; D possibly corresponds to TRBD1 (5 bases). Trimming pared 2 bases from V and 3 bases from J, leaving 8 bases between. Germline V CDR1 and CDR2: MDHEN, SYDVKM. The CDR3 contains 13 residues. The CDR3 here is CASSLADNYEQYF. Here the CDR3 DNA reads TGTGCCAGCAGTTTAGCGGACAACTACGAGCAGTACTTC.

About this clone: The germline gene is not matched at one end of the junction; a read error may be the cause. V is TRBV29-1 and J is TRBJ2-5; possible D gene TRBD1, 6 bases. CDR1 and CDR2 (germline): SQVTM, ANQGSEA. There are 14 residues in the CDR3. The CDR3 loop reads CSVEEVDSGEIQYF. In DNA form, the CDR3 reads TGCAGCGTTGAAGAGGTGGACAGTGGGGAGATCCAGTACTTC.

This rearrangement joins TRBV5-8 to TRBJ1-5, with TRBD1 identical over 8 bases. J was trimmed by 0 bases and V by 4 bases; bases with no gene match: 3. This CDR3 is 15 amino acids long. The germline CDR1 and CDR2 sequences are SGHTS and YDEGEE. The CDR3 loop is CASSMTGASNQPQHF. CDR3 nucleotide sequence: TGTGCCAGCAGCATGACAGGGGCTAGCAATCAGCCCCAGCATTTT.

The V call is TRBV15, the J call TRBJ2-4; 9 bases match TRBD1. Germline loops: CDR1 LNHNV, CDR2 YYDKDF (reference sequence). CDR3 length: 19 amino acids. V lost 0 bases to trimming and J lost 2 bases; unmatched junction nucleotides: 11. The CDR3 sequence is CATSREAGTGSSSKNIQYF. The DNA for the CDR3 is TGTGCCACCAGCAGAGAGGCCGGGACAGGGTCTTCGTCCAAAAACATTCAGTACTTC.

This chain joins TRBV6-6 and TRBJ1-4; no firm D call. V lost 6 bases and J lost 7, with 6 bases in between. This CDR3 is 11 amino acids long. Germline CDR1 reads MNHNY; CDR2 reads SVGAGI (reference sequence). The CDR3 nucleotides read TGTGCCAGCAGGGGAGGTGAAAAACTGTTTTTT. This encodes CASRGGEKLFF.

The CDR3 coding sequence is TGTGCCAGCAGTGATTCAGGGAACACTGAAGCTTTCTTT. Protein: CASSDSGNTEAFF. The V call is TRBV27, the J call TRBJ1-1; D is unclear. This CDR3 contains 13 residues. Trimming removed 5 bases from V and 1 base from J, with 8 bases in between. Germline-derived CDR1 and CDR2 are MNHEY and SMNVEV (reference sequence).

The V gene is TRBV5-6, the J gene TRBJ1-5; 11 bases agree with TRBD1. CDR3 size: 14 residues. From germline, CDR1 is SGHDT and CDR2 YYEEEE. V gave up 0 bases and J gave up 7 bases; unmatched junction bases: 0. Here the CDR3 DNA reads TGTGCCAGCAGCTTGGGGACAGGGGGCCAGCCCCAGCATTTT. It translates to CASSLGTGGQPQHF.

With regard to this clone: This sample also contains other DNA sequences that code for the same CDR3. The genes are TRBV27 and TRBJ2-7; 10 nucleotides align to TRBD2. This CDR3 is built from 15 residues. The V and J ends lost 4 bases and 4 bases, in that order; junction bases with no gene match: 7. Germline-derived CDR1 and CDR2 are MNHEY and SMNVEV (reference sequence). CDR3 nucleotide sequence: TGTGCCAGCAGTTCGCAGGGACTAGCGCGATACGAGCAGTACTTC. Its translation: CASSSQGLARYEQYF.

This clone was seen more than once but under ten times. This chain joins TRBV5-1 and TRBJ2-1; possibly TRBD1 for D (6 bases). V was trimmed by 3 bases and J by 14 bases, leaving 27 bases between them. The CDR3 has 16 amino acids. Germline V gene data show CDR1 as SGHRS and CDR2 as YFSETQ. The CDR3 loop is CASSSSGDSPGRAEFF. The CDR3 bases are TGCGCCAGCAGCTCCTCAGGGGATAGCCCGGGACGGGCGGAGTTCTTC.

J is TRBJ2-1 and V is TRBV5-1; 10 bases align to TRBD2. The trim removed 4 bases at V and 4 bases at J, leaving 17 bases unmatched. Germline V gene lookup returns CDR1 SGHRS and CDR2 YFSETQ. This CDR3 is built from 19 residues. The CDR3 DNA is TGCGCCAGCAGCGGACCCGGGACTAGCGAGAGGCCCTCTTACAATGAGCAGTTCTTC. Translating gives CASSGPGTSERPSYNEQFF.

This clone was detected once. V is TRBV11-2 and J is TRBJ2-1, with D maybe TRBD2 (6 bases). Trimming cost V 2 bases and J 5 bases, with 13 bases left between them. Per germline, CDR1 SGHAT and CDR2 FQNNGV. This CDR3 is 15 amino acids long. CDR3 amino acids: CASSLMTGVDNEQFF. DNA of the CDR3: TGTGCCAGCAGCTTAATGACGGGAGTGGACAATGAGCAGTTCTTC.

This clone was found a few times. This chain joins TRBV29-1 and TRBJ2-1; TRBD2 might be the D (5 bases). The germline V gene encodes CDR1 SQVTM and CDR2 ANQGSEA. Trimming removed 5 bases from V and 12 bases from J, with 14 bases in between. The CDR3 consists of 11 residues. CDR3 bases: TGCAGCGTTAGTGGGGTGGAGGCGCAGTTCTTC. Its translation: CSVSGVEAQFF.

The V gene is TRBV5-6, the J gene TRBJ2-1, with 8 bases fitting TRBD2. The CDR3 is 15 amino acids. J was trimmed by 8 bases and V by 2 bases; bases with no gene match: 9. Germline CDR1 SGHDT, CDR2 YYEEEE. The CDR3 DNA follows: TGTGCCAGCAGCTTTCTCAGCGGGAGTTTAGATGAGCAGTTCTTC. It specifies CASSFLSGSLDEQFF. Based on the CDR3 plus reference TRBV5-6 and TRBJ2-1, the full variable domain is DAGVTQSPTHLIKTRGQQVTLRCSPKSGHDTVSWYQQALGQGPQFIFQYYEEEERQRGNFPDRFSGHQFPNYSSELNVNALLLGDSALYLCASSFLSGSLDEQFFGPGTRLTVL.